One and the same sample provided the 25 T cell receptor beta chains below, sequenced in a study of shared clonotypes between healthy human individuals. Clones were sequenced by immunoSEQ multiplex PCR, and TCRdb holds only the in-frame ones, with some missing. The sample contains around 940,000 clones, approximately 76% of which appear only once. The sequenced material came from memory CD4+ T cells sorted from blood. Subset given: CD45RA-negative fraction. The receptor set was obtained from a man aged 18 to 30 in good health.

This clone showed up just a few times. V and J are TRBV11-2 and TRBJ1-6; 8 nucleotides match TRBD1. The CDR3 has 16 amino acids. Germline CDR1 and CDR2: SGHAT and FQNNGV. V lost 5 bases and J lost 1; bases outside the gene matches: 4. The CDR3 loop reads CASSPTGASYNSPLHF. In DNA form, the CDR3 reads TGTGCCAGCAGCCCGACAGGGGCGTCCTATAATTCACCCCTCCACTTT. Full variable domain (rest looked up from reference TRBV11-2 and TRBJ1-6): EAGVAQSPRYKIIEKRQSVAFWCNPISGHATLYWYQQILGQGPKLLIQFQNNGVVDDSQLPKDRFSAERLKGVDSTLKIQPAKLEDSAVYLCASSPTGASYNSPLHFGNGTRLTVT.

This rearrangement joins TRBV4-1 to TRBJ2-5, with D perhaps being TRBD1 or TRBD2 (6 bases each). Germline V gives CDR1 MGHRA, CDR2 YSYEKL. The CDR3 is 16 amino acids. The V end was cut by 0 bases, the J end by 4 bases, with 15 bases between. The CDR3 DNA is TGCGCCAGCAGCCAAGACGGGGGCGCCGTTAGAGAGACCCAGTACTTC. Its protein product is CASSQDGGAVRETQYF.

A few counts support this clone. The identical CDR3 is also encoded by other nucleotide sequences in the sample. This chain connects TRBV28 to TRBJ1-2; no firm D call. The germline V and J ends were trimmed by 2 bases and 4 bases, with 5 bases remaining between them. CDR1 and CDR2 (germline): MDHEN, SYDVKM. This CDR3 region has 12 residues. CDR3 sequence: CASSLAGYGYTF. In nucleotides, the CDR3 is TGTGCCAGCAGTTTAGCAGGCTATGGCTACACCTTC.

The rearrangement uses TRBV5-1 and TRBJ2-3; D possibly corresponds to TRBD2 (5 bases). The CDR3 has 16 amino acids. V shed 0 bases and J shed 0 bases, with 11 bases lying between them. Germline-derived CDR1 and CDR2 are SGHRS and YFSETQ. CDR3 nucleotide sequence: TGCGCCAGCAGCTTGGCGTTAGCGATGAGCACAGATACGCAGTATTTT. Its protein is CASSLALAMSTDTQYF. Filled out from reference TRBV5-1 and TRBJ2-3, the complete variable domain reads KAGVTQTPRYLIKTRGQQVTLSCSPISGHRSVSWYQQTPGQGLQFLFEYFSETQRNKGNFPGRFSGRQFSNSRSEMNVSTLELGDSALYLCASSLALAMSTDTQYFGPGTRLTVL.

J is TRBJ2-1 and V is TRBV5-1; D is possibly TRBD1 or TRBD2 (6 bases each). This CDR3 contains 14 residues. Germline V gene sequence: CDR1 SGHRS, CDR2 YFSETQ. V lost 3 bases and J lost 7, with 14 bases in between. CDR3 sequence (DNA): TGCGCCAGCAGCTCCCGCGAAGGGGGGAATGAGCAGTTCTTC. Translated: CASSSREGGNEQFF.

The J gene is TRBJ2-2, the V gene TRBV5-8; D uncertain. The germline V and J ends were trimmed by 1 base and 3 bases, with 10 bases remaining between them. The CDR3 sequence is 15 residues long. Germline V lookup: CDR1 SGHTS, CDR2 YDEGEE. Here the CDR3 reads CASSLLVSYTGELFF. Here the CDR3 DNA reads TGTGCCAGCAGCTTGTTGGTCTCTTACACCGGGGAGCTGTTTTTT.

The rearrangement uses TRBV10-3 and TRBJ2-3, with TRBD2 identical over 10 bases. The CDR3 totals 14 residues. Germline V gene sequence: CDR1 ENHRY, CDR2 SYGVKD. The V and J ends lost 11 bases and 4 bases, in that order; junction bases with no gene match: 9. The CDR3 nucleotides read TGTGCCGCCGAGGCTAGCGGGAGTGCAGATACGCAGTATTTT. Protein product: CAAEASGSADTQYF.

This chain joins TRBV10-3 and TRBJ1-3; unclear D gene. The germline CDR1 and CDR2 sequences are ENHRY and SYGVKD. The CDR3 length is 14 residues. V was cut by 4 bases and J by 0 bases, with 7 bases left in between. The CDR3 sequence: CAISVGDSGNTIYF. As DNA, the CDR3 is TGTGCCATCAGTGTTGGGGACTCTGGAAACACCATATATTTT.

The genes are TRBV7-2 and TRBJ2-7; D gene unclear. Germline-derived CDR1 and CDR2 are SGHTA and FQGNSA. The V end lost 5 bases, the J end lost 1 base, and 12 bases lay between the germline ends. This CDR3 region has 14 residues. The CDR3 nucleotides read TGTGCCAGCAGCAGCGAGGTGTTATCCTACGAGCAGTACTTC. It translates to CASSSEVLSYEQYF.

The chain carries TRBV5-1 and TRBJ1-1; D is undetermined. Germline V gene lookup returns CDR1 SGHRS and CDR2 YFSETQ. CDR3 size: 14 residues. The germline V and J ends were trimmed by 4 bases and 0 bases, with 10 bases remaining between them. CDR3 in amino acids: CASSVDGMNTEAFF. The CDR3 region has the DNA TGCGCCAGCAGCGTCGACGGCATGAACACTGAAGCTTTCTTT.

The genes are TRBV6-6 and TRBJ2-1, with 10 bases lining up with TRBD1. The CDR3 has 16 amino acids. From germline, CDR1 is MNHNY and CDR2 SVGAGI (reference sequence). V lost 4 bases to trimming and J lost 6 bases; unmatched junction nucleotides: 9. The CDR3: CASSFTRQGASNEQFF. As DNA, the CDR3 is TGTGCCAGCAGTTTCACCCGACAGGGGGCTAGCAATGAGCAGTTCTTC.

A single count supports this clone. CDR3 sequence reads: CSVYEGLNTEAFF. The CDR3 DNA follows: TGCAGCGTTTACGAGGGCCTGAACACTGAAGCTTTCTTT. V and J are TRBV29-1 and TRBJ1-1, with unresolved D. Trimming pared 5 bases from V and 0 bases from J, leaving 10 bases between. Germline-derived CDR1 and CDR2 are SQVTM and ANQGSEA. The CDR3 runs 13 residues.

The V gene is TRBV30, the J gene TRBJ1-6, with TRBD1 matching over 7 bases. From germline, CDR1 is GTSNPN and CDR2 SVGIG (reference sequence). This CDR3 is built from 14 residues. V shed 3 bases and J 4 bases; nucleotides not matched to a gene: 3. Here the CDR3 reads CAWRSTGYNSPLHF. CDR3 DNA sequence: TGTGCCTGGAGATCGACAGGGTATAATTCACCCCTCCACTTT.

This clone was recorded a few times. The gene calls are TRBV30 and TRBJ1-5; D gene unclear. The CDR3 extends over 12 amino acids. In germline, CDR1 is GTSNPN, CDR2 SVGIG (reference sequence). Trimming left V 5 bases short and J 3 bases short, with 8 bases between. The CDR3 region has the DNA TGTGCCTGGGCCCCCTCCAATCAGCCCCAGCATTTT. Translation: CAWAPSNQPQHF.

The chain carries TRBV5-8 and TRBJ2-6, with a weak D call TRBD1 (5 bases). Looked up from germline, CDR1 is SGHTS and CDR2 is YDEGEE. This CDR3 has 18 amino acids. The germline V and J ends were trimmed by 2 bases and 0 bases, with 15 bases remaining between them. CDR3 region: CASSFRGPGSSGANVLTF. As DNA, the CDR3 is TGTGCCAGCAGCTTTAGGGGTCCAGGTTCCTCTGGGGCCAACGTCCTGACTTTC.

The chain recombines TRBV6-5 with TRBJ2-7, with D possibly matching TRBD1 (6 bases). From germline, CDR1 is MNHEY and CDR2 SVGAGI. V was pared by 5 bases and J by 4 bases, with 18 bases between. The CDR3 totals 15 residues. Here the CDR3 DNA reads TGTGCCAGCAGTACCACAGGGTTAGTCCATTACGAGCAGTACTTC. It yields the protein CASSTTGLVHYEQYF.

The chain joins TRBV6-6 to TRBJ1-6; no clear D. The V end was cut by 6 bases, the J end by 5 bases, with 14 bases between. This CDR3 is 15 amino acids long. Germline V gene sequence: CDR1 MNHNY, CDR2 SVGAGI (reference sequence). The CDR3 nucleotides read TGTGCCAGCAGACGCGCGGATTTGGATAATTCACCCCTCCACTTT. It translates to CASRRADLDNSPLHF.

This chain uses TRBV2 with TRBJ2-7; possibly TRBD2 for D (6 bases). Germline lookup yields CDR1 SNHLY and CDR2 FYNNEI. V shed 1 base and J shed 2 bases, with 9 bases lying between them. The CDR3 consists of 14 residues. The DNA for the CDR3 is TGTGCCAGCAGTGAAGGCAGGGAGGCCTACGAGCAGTACTTC. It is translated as CASSEGREAYEQYF.

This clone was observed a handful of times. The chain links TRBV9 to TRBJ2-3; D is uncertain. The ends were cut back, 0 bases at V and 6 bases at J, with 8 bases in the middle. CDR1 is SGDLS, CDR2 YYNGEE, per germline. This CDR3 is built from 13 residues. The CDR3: CASSVDLWDTQYF. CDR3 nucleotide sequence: TGTGCCAGCAGCGTAGACCTCTGGGATACGCAGTATTTT. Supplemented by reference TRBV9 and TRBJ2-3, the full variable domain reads DSGVTQTPKHLITATGQRVTLRCSPRSGDLSVYWYQQSLDQGLQFLIQYYNGEERAKGNILERFSAQQFPDLHSELNLSSLELGDSALYFCASSVDLWDTQYFGPGTRLTVL.

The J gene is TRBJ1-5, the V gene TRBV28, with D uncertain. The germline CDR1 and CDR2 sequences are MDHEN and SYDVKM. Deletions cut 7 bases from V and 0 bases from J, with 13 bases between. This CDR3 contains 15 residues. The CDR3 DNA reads TGTGCCAGCAACCGTGGAGGGTATAGCAATCAGCCCCAGCATTTT. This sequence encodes CASNRGGYSNQPQHF.

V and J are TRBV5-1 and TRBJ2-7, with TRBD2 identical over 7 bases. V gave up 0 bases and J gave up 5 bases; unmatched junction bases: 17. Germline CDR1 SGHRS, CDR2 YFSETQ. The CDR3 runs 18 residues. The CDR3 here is CASSLDVGGAAGSDEQYF. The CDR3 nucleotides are TGCGCCAGCAGCTTGGATGTAGGTGGTGCAGCGGGGTCGGACGAGCAGTACTTC.

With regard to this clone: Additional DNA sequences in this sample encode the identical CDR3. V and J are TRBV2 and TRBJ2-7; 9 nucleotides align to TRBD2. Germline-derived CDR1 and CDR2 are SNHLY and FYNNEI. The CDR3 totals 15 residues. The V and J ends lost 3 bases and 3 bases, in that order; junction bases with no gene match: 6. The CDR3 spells CASSDRLAENYEQYF. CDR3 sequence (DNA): TGTGCCAGCAGTGACCGACTAGCGGAGAACTACGAGCAGTACTTC.

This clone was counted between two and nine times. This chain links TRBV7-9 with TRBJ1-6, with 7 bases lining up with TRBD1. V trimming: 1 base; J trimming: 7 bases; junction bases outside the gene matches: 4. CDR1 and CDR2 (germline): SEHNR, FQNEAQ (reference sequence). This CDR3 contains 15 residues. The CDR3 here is CASSLGDRVNSPLHF. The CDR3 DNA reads TGTGCCAGCAGCTTAGGGGACAGAGTAAATTCACCCCTCCACTTT.

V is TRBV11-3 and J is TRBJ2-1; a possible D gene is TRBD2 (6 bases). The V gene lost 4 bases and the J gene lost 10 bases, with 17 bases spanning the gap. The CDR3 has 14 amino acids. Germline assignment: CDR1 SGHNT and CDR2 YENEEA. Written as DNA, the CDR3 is TGTGCCAGCAGCTCCCTAAGGGGACTCGGAGAGCAGTTCTTC. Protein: CASSSLRGLGEQFF.

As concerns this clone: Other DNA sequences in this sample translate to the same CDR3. CDR3 region: CASSLNQETQYF. The CDR3 region has the DNA TGCGCCAGCAGCCTAAACCAAGAGACCCAGTACTTC. The rearrangement links TRBV5-1 to TRBJ2-5; unclear D gene. Trimming took off 4 bases at V and 0 bases at J, with 4 bases between the two ends. There are 12 residues in the CDR3. Germline V gene data show CDR1 as SGHRS and CDR2 as YFSETQ.